The 17 T cell receptor beta chains below were found in one sample sequenced in a study of regulatory T cells in long-lasting Graves disease. Regarding time point: persistent/refractory GD, antithyroid drugs over 5 years with positive TRAb. PBMC-extracted RNA yielded the TCR library. Relying on iRepertoire HTBI primers and Arm-PCR of CDR3 regions, the team built TCR beta libraries. TCRdb re-called the multiplex PCR reads with MiXCR, one entry per CDR3 protein. Seen here are 300,000 to 400,000 distinct CDR3 sequences, 20% observed once, and the top ten hold less than 30%. Source: peripheral blood mononuclear cells (PBMCs), taken when the disease was refractory, from a patient treated with antithyroid drugs. The receptors originated from a female donor with Graves disease.

The chain links TRBV24-1 to TRBJ1-3, with 9 bases aligning to TRBD1. The CDR3 has 16 residues. CDR1 KGHDR and CDR2 SFDVKD come from the germline V gene. V was clipped by 4 bases and J by 3 bases; unmatched bases: 6. The CDR3, as DNA: TGTGCCACCAGTGACCCACAGGGGGCAAGTGGAAACACCATATATTTT. It specifies CATSDPQGASGNTIYF.

This clonotype was detected only a few times. The rearrangement uses TRBV20-1 and TRBJ1-2; D uncertain. V was clipped by 6 bases and J by 6 bases, with 11 bases between them. Germline values: CDR1 DFQATT, CDR2 SNEGSKA (reference sequence). The length of the CDR3 is 11 residues. The CDR3 DNA reads as TGCAGTGCCCCGGGGAACCATGGCTACACCTTC. Its translation: CSAPGNHGYTF.

The chain couples TRBV18 to TRBJ2-7; 7 nucleotides line up with TRBD1. V shed 3 bases, J shed 3 bases, and the junction held 8 bases outside the gene matches. Germline CDR1 is KGHSH and CDR2 is LQKENI. The CDR3 spans 15 residues. CDR3: CASSPDRARSYEQYF. The CDR3 DNA follows: TGTGCCAGCTCACCTGACAGGGCGCGCAGCTACGAGCAGTACTTC.

This clonotype has more than one count but fewer than ten. The chain links TRBV6-1 to TRBJ2-7, with D possibly called TRBD1 or TRBD2 (6 bases each). Germline V gene data show CDR1 as MNHNS and CDR2 as SASEGT. CDR3 size: 14 residues. Trimming took 10 bases from V and 4 from J, leaving 20 bases between them. In nucleotides, the CDR3 is TGTGCCACCAGGGGAGCGGGTCCCTGGTACGAGCAGTACTTC. The encoded protein is CATRGAGPWYEQYF.

Of note for this clonotype: A much larger clone lies one base from this, so it may be a read error. The V call is TRBV6-2 or TRBV6-3, the J call TRBJ1-2, with D unclear. CDR3 length: 14 amino acids. V was trimmed by 7 bases and J by 6 bases, leaving 18 bases between them. Germline CDR1 and CDR2: MNHEY and SVGEGT. The CDR3 region has the DNA TGTGCCAGCAACCCCCTGGAGAGATTGCATGGCTACACCTTC. Amino acid sequence: CASNPLERLHGYTF.

This clonotype occurred many times. In nucleotides, the CDR3 is TGCAGTGCTAGGACTAGCGGGAGGGCGGGCGAGCAGTACTTC. Its protein is CSARTSGRAGEQYF. The rearrangement links TRBV20-1 to TRBJ2-7, with 14 bases identical to TRBD2. The CDR3 has 14 residues. V trimming: 3 bases; J trimming: 6 bases; junction bases outside the gene matches: 4. Per germline, CDR1 DFQATT and CDR2 SNEGSKA (reference sequence).

This clonotype was recorded many times. The chain uses TRBV11-2 and TRBJ2-5; no firm D call. V was pared by 0 bases and J by 1 base, with 12 bases between. CDR1 SGHAT and CDR2 FQNNGV come from the germline V gene. This CDR3 region has 16 residues. This chain's CDR3 is CASSLDASRPQETQYF. The CDR3 nucleotides are TGTGCCAGCAGCTTAGATGCTTCGCGGCCCCAAGAGACCCAGTACTTC.

This clonotype was detected only a few times. The rearrangement links TRBV19 to TRBJ1-2; 7 nucleotides line up with TRBD1. The V and J ends lost 9 bases and 0 bases, in that order; junction bases with no gene match: 7. The CDR3 runs to 14 residues. The germline gives CDR1 LNHDA, CDR2 SQIVND (reference sequence). This CDR3 reads CASHTGASNYGYTF. CDR3 nucleotide sequence: TGTGCCAGCCATACAGGGGCCTCTAACTATGGCTACACCTTC.

V is TRBV7-3 and J is TRBJ2-3; maybe TRBD2 (5 bases). Germline V gives CDR1 SGHTA, CDR2 FQGTGA. CDR3 length: 18 amino acids. V dropped 5 bases and J dropped 0 bases, with 21 bases sitting between them. CDR3 sequence: CASSPTRVSRTSTDTQYF. CDR3 coding DNA: TGTGCCAGCAGCCCAACAAGGGTGAGCAGGACTAGCACAGATACGCAGTATTTT.

The V call is TRBV4-2, the J call TRBJ2-2, with TRBD2 matching over 14 bases. CDR3 length equals 15 residues. V was clipped by 7 bases and J by 5 bases; unmatched bases: 3. Germline lookup yields CDR1 LGHNA and CDR2 YNFKEQ. This CDR3 reads CASTGLAGGTGELFF. In DNA, the CDR3 is TGTGCCAGCACCGGACTAGCGGGAGGTACCGGGGAGCTGTTTTTT.

In its sample, this clonotype was seen a few times. The V and J genes are TRBV19 and TRBJ2-4; D perhaps matches TRBD1 (6 bases). Germline CDR1 LNHDA, CDR2 SQIVND (reference sequence). Trimming took off 5 bases at V and 1 base at J, with 15 bases between the two ends. The CDR3 length is 16 residues. In nucleotides, the CDR3 is TGTGCCAGTAGTGCCACAGGGCTGTCCGCCAAAAACATTCAGTACTTC. This translates into CASSATGLSAKNIQYF.

This clonotype was seen more than once but under ten times. This chain links TRBV6-4 with TRBJ1-5; D remains ambiguous. Deletions cut 4 bases from V and 6 bases from J, with 10 bases between. Germline CDR1 and CDR2: MRHNA and SNTAGT. The CDR3 length is 13 residues. The chain's CDR3 is CASSGGGLQPQHF. The DNA of the CDR3 is TGTGCCAGCAGTGGTGGAGGGCTTCAGCCCCAGCATTTT.

A remark on this clonotype: The junction does not match germline at one end; this may be a read error. This sequence joins TRBV11-2 and TRBJ2-7; 8 bases fit TRBD1. Germline values: CDR1 SGHAT, CDR2 FQNNGV. CDR3 length equals 17 residues. The CDR3 region is CTSSFFISGTGGHEQYF. The CDR3 nucleotides read TGTACCAGCAGCTTTTTTATTTCCGGGACAGGAGGACACGAGCAGTACTTC.

This sequence joins TRBV6-1 and TRBJ1-5; 11 bases line up with TRBD1. The ends lost 6 bases at V and 2 bases at J; junction bases unmatched: 3. Germline loops: CDR1 MNHNS, CDR2 SASEGT. CDR3 length: 15 residues. CDR3 protein: CASRTGQGGNQPQHF. The CDR3, as DNA: TGTGCCAGCAGGACGGGACAGGGGGGCAATCAGCCCCAGCATTTT.

The table lists this clonotype with many counts. The rearrangement joins TRBV28 to TRBJ1-4, with D unresolved. The CDR3 contains 14 residues. Trimming shortened V by 7 bases and J by 4 bases, and 13 bases separated the two germline ends. Per germline, CDR1 MDHEN and CDR2 SYDVKM. This CDR3 reads CASTKGGRNEKLFF. The CDR3 DNA reads TGTGCCAGCACCAAGGGAGGCCGTAATGAAAAACTGTTTTTT.

This clonotype was counted only a few times. The chain combines TRBV29-1 with TRBJ1-3; D unclear. This CDR3 contains 13 residues. Trimming took off 4 bases at V and 0 bases at J, with 7 bases between the two ends. Germline V gene sequence: CDR1 SQVTM, CDR2 ANQGSEA. CDR3: CSVGSSSGNTIYF. CDR3 DNA sequence: TGCAGCGTTGGCTCTAGCTCTGGAAACACCATATATTTT. Complete variable domain (other parts from reference TRBV29-1 and TRBJ1-3): SAVISQKPSRDICQRGTSLTIQCQVDSQVTMMFWYRQQPGQSLTLIATANQGSEATYESGFVIDKFPISRPNLTFSTLTVSNMSPEDSSIYLCSVGSSSGNTIYFGEGSWLTVV.

The V gene is TRBV4-1, the J gene TRBJ1-3; D is possibly TRBD1 (6 bases). Per germline, CDR1 MGHRA and CDR2 YSYEKL. The CDR3 contains 16 residues. V lost 4 bases and J 3 bases, leaving 16 bases between the germline ends. The chain's CDR3 is CASSLSGTKHGNTIYF. In nucleotides, the CDR3 is TGCGCCAGCAGCCTATCCGGGACAAAACATGGAAACACCATATATTTT.